This T cell receptor beta chain was identified during a study of CD8 T cells in Susac syndrome. Notes on the study in general: Acknowledgment was made by the study that its TCR sequencing and HLA analysis involved a relatively small number of individuals.

For this clonotype: Its specificity is unknown.

CDR3 length: 14 residues. Trimming removed 3 bases from V and 10 bases from J, with 14 bases in between. Germline V lookup: CDR1 SGHRS, CDR2 YFSETQ. Negative isolation was applied to CD8+ and CD4+ T cells, and FACS enrichment was applied to TEMRA cells. RNA, at about 0.45 to 1 ug, was reverse transcribed with random hexamers. TCR beta CDR3 was amplified by immunoSEQ multiplex PCR. This amplification extended across 54 Vbeta and 13 Jbeta segments. TCRdb reprocessed the immunoSEQ multiplex PCR reads with MiXCR, giving one entry per CDR3 protein. The profile shows about 160,000 distinct CDR3 sequences, 85% to 95% of them singletons.

The chain has TRBV5-1 and TRBJ1-6; no firm D call. The specimen sequenced was CD4+ T cells from PBMCs. The TCR comes from a human donor in good health. The DNA of the CDR3 is TGCGCCAGCAGCTATAGGGAACGGGGATCACCCCTCCACTTT. This translates into CASSYRERGSPLHF.